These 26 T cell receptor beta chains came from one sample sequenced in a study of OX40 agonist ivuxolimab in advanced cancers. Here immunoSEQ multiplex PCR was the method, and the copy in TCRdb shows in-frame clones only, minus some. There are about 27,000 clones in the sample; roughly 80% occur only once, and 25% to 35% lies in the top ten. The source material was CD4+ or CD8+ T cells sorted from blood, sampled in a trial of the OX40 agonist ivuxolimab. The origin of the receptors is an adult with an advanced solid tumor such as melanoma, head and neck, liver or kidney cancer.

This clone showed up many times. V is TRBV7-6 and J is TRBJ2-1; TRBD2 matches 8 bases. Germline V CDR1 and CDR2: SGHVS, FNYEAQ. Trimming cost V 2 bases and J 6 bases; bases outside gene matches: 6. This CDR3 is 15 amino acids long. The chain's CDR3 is CASSLTSGSSNEQFF. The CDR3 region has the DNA TGTGCCAGCAGCTTAACTAGCGGAAGCTCCAATGAGCAGTTCTTC. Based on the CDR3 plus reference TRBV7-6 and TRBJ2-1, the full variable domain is GAGVSQSPRYKVTKRGQDVALRCDPISGHVSLYWYRQALGQGPEFLTYFNYEAQQDKSGLPNDRFSAERPEGSISTLTIQRTEQRDSAMYRCASSLTSGSSNEQFFGPGTRLTVL.

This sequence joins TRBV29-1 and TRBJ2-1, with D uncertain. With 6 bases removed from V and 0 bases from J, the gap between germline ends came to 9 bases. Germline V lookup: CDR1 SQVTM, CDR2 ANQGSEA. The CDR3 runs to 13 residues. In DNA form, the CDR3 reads TGCAGCGTCTTGATTAGCTCCTACAATGAGCAGTTCTTC. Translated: CSVLISSYNEQFF.

CDR3 sequence: CASSQRTSGISYNEQFF. For the CDR3, the DNA is TGTGCCAGCAGCCAAAGGACTAGCGGTATCTCCTACAATGAGCAGTTCTTC. The rearrangement links TRBV5-4 to TRBJ2-1; 10 positions agree with TRBD2. This CDR3 is built from 17 residues. Trimming removed 4 bases from V and 0 bases from J; junction bases left unmatched: 7. CDR1 and CDR2 from the germline V gene are SGHNT and YYREEE (reference sequence).

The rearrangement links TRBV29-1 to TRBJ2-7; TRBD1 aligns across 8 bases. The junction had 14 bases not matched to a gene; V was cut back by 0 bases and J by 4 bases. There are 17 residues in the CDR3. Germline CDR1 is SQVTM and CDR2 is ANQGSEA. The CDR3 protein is CSVEDGEGQASVYEQYF. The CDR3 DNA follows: TGCAGCGTTGAAGATGGAGAGGGACAGGCCTCCGTTTACGAGCAGTACTTC.

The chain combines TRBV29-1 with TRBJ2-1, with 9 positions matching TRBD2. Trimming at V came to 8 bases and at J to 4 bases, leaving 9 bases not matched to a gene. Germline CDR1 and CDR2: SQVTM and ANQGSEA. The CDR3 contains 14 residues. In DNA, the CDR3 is TGCAGCTCCCGGCCTAGCGGGGCATACAATGAGCAGTTCTTC. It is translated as CSSRPSGAYNEQFF.

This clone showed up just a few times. As DNA, the CDR3 is TGTGCCAGCAGCTTAGGCCACGCTTACGAGCAGTACTTC. This gives the protein CASSLGHAYEQYF. The rearrangement links TRBV11-2 to TRBJ2-7; D remains unclear. The CDR3 totals 13 residues. Germline loops: CDR1 SGHAT, CDR2 FQNNGV. V was trimmed by 1 base and J by 4 bases, leaving 8 bases between them.

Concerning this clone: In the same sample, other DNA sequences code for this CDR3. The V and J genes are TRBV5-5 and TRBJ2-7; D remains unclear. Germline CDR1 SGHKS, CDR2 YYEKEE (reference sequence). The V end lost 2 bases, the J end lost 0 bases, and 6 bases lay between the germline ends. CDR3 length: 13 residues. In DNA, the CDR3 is TGTGCCAGCAGCTTCGGATACTCCTACGAGCAGTACTTC. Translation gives CASSFGYSYEQYF.

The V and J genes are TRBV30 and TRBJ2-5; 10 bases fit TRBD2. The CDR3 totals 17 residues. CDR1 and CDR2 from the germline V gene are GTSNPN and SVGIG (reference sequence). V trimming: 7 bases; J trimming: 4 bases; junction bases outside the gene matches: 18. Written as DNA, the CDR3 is TGTGCCTACGTTACCTCTAGCGGGAGTAGCCGAGGAGAGACCCAGTACTTC. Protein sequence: CAYVTSSGSSRGETQYF.

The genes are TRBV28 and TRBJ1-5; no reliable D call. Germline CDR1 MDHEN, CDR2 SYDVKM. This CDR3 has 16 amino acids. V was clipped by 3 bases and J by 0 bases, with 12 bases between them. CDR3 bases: TGTGCCAGCAGTTTGGAGCACAGATATAGCAATCAGCCCCAGCATTTT. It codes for CASSLEHRYSNQPQHF.

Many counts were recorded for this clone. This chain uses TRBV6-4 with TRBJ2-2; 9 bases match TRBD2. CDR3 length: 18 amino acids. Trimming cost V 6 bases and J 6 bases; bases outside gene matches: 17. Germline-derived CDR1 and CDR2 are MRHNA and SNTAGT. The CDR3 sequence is CASSETHPSGIEAGELFF. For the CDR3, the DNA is TGTGCCAGCAGCGAAACCCACCCTAGCGGGATTGAGGCCGGGGAGCTGTTTTTT.

The CDR3 DNA is TGTGCCTGGAGTTACCTCAGGGGCTCGGACGAGCAGTACTTC. Its translation: CAWSYLRGSDEQYF. V gene TRBV30 combines with J gene TRBJ2-7, with D possibly matching TRBD1 (6 bases). V lost 2 bases to trimming and J lost 5 bases, with 16 bases between them. The CDR3 totals 14 residues. CDR1 GTSNPN and CDR2 SVGIG come from the germline V gene (reference sequence).

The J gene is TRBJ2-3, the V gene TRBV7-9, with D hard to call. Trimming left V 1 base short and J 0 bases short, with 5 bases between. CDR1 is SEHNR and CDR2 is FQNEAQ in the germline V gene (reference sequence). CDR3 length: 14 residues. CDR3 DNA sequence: TGTGCCAGCAGCTTAGACTACAGCACAGATACGCAGTATTTT. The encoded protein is CASSLDYSTDTQYF. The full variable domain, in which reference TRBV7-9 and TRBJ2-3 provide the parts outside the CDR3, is DTGVSQNPRHKITKRGQNVTFRCDPISEHNRLYWYRQTLGQGPEFLTYFQNEAQLEKSRLLSDRFSAERPKGSFSTLEIQRTEQGDSAMYLCASSLDYSTDTQYFGPGTRLTVL.

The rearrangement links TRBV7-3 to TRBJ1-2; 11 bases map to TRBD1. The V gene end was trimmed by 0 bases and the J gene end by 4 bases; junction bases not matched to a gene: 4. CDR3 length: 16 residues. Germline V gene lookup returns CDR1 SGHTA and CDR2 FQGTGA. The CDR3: CASSLTGQGGIYGYTF. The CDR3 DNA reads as TGTGCCAGCAGCTTAACGGGACAGGGGGGCATCTATGGCTACACCTTC.

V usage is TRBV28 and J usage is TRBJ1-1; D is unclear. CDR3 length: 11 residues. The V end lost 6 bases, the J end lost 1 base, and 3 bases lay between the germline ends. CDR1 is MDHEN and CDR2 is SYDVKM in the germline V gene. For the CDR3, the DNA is TGTGCCAGCAGCCGGAACACTGAAGCTTTCTTT. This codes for CASSRNTEAFF.

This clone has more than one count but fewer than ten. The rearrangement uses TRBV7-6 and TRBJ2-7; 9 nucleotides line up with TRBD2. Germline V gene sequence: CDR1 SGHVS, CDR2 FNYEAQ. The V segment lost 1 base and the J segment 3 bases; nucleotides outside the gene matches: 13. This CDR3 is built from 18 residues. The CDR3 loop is CASSLGLRREGQFYEQYF. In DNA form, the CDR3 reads TGTGCCAGCAGCTTAGGGCTGAGGCGGGAGGGCCAGTTCTACGAGCAGTACTTC.

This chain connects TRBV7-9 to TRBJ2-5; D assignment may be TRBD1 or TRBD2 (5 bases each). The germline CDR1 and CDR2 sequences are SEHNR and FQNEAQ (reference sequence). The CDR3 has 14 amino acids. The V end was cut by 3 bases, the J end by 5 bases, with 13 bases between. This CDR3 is CASSFGRGVETQYF. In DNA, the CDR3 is TGTGCCAGCAGCTTTGGCAGAGGGGTGGAGACCCAGTACTTC. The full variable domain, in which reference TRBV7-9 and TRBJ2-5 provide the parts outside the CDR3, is DTGVSQNPRHKITKRGQNVTFRCDPISEHNRLYWYRQTLGQGPEFLTYFQNEAQLEKSRLLSDRFSAERPKGSFSTLEIQRTEQGDSAMYLCASSFGRGVETQYFGPGTRLLVL.

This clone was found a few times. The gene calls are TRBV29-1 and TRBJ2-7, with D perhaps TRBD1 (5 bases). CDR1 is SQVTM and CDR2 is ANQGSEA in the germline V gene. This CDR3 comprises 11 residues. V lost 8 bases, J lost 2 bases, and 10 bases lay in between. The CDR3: CSIETAYEQYF. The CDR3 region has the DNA TGCAGCATCGAGACAGCCTACGAGCAGTACTTC.

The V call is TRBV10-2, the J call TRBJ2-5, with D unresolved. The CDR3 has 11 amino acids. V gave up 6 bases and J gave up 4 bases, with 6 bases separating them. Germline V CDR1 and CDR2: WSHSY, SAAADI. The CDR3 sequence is CASRTGETQYF. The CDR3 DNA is TGCGCCAGCAGAACCGGAGAGACCCAGTACTTC.

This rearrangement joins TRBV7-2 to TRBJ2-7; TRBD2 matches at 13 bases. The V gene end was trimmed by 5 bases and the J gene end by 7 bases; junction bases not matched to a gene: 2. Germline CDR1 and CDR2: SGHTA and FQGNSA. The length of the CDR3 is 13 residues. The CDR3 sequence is CASSGLAGDEQYF. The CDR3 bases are TGTGCCAGCAGCGGACTAGCGGGAGATGAGCAGTACTTC.

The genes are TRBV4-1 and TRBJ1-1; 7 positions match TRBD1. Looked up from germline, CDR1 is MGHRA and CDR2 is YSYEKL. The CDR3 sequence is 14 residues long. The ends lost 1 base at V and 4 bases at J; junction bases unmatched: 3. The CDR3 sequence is CASSQGQGGTEAFF. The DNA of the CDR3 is TGCGCCAGCAGCCAAGGACAGGGCGGCACTGAAGCTTTCTTT.

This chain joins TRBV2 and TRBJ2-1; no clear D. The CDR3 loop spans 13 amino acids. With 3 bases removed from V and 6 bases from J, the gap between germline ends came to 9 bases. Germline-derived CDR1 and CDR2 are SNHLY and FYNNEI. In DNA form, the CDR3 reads TGTGCCAGCAGTGACGCCGGTTTCAATGAGCAGTTCTTC. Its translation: CASSDAGFNEQFF. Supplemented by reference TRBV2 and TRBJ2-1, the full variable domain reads EPEVTQTPSHQVTQMGQEVILRCVPISNHLYFYWYRQILGQKVEFLVSFYNNEISEKSEIFDDQFSVERPDGSNFTLKIRSTKLEDSAMYFCASSDAGFNEQFFGPGTRLTVL.

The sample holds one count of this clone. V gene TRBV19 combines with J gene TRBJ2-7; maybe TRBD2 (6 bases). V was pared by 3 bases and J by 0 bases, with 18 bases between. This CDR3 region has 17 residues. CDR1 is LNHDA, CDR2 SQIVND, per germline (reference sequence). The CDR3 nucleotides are TGTGCCAGTAGTATCTCCCGACTAGACGAGAGCTCCTACGAGCAGTACTTC. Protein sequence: CASSISRLDESSYEQYF. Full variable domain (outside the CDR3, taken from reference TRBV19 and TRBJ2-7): DGGITQSPKYLFRKEGQNVTLSCEQNLNHDAMYWYRQDPGQGLRLIYYSQIVNDFQKGDIAEGYSVSREKKESFPLTVTSAQKNPTAFYLCASSISRLDESSYEQYFGPGTRLTVT.

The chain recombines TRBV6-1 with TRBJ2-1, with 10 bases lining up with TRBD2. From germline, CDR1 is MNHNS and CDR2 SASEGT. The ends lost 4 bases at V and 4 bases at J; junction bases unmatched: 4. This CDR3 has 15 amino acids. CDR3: CASSVAGGPYNEQFF. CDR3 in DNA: TGTGCCAGCAGTGTAGCGGGAGGACCGTACAATGAGCAGTTCTTC.

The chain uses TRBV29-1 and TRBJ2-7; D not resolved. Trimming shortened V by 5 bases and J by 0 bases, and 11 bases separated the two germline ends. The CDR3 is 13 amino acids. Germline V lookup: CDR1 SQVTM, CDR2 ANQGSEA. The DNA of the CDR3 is TGCAGCGTTCTCGAAACCTCCTCCTACGAGCAGTACTTC. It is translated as CSVLETSSYEQYF.

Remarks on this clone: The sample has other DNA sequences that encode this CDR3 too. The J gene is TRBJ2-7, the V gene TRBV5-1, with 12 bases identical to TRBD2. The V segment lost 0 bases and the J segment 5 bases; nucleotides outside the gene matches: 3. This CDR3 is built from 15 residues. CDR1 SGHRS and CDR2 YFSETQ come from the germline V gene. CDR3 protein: CASSLVLAGGNEQYF. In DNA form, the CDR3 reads TGCGCCAGCAGCTTGGTACTAGCGGGAGGCAACGAGCAGTACTTC.

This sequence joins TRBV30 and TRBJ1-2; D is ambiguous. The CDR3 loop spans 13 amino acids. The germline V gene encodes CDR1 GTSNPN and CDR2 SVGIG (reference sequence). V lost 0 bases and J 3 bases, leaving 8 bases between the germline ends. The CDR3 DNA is TGTGCCTGGAGTGTGCAGTTCTACTATGGCTACACCTTC. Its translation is CAWSVQFYYGYTF.